This TCR beta chain was found in a study of T cell changes during pregnancy in multiple sclerosis. Sequencing used immunoSEQ multiplex PCR; TCRdb keeps in-frame clones, though not all of them. The data show about 40,000 clones, 92% seen once. V trimming: 8 bases; J trimming: 2 bases; junction bases outside the gene matches: 3. Per the germline V gene, CDR1 is MNHEY and CDR2 is SVGAGI. The CDR3 is 13 residues long. This clonotype was sampled from a female donor with multiple sclerosis, enrolled in a pregnancy study. Specimen: CD8+ T cells from peripheral blood mononuclear cells, collected in the first trimester of pregnancy. The chain is built from TRBV6-5 and TRBJ2-3; 8 bases fit TRBD1. CDR3 loop: CASSGGDTDTQYF. The CDR3 DNA reads TGTGCCAGCTCAGGGGGCGACACAGATACGCAGTATTTT.